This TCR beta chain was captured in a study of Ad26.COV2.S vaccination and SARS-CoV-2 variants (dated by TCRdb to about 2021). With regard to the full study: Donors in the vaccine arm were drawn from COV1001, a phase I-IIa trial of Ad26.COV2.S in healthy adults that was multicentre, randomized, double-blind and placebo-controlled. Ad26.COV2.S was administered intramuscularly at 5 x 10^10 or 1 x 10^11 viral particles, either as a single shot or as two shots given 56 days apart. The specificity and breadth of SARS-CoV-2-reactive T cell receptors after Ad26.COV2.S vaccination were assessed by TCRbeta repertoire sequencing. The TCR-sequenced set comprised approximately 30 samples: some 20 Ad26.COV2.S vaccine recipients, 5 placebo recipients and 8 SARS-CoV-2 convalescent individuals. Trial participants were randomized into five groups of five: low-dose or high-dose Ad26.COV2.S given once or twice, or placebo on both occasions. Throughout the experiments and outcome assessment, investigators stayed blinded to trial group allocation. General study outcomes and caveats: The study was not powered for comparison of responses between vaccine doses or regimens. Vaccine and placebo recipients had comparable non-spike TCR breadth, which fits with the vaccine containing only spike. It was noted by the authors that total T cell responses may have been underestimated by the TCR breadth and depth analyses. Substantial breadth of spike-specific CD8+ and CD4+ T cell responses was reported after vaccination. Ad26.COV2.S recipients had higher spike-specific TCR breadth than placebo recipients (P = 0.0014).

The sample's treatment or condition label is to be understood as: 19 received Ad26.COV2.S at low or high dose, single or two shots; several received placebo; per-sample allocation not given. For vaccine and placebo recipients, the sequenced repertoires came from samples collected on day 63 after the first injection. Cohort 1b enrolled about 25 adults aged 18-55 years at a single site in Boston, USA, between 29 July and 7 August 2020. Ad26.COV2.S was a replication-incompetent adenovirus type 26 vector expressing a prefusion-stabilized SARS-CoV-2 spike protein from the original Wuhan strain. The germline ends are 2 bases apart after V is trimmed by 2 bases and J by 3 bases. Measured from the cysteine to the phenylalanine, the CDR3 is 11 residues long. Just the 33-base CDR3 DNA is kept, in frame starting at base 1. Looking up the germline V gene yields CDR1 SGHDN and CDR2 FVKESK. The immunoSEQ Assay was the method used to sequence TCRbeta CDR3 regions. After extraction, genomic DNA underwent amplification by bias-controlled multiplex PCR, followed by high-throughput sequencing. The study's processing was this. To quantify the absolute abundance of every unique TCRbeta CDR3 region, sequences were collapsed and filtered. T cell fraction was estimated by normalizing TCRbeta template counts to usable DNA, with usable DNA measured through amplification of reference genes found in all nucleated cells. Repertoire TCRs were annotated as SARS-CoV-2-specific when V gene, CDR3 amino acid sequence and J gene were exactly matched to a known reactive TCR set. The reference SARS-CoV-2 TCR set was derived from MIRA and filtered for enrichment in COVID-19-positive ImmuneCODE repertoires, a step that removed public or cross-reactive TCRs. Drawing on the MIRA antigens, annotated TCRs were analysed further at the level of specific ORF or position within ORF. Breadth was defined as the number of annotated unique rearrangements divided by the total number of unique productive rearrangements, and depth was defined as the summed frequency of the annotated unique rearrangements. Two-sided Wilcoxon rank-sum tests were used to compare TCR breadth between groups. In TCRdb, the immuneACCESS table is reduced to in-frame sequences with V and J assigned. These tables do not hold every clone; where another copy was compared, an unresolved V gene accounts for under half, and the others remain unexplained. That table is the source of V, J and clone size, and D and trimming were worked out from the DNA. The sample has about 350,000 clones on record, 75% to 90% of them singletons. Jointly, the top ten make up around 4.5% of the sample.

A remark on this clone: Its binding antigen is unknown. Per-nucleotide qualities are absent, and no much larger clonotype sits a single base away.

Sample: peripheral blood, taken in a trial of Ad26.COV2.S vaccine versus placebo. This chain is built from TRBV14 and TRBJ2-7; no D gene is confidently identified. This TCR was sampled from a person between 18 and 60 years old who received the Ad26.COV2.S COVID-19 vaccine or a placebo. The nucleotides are TGTGCCAGCAGCCAAAACTACGAGCAGTACTTC. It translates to CASSQNYEQYF.